This T cell receptor beta chain was captured by sequencing in a study of OX40 agonist ivuxolimab in advanced cancers. Across the whole study: Previous treatment with anti-PD-1, anti-PD-L1 or anti-CTLA-4 therapy was allowed; more than 35% had received some. Whole-study findings and limits: Some patients who did not respond also had low normalized T-cell clonal expansion.

The assay was immunoSEQ multiplex PCR, and TCRdb's table has in-frame clones only and misses some. The sample gives 31,000 or so clones, about 83% of which show up once; around 30% is in the top ten. After removal of 9 bases from V and 9 bases from J, the junction contained 8 bases not matched to a gene. The germline gives CDR1 LNHDA, CDR2 SQIVND (reference sequence). This CDR3 has 13 amino acids. To note about this clone: Its matching antigen is unknown.

The specimen was CD4+ or CD8+ T cells sorted from blood, collected in a trial of the OX40 agonist ivuxolimab. The chain uses TRBV19 and TRBJ1-6, with TRBD1 identical over 7 bases. This TCR was sampled from an adult with an advanced solid tumor such as melanoma, head and neck, liver or kidney cancer. The CDR3: CASAGTDGSPLHF. The DNA for the CDR3 is TGTGCCAGCGCCGGGACAGATGGTTCACCCCTCCACTTT.